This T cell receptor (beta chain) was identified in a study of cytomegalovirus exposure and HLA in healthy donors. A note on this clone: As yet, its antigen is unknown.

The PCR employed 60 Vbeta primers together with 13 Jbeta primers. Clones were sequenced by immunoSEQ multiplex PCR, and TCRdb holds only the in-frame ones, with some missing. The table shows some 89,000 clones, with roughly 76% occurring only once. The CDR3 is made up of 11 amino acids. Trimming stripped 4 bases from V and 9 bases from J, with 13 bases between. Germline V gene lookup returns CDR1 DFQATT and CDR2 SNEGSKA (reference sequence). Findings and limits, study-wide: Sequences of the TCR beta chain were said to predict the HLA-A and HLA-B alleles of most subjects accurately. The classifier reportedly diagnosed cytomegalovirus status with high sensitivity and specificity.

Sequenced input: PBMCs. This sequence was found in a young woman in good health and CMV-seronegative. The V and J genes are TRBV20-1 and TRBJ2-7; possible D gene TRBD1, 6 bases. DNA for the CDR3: TGCAGTGCTATTCCACAGGGAGCGCAGTACTTC. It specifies CSAIPQGAQYF.